The 6 T cell receptor beta chains listed next were all sequenced from one sample in a study of T cell responses to AZD1222 COVID-19 vaccine. Libraries were prepared by immunoSEQ multiplex PCR; TCRdb keeps only in-frame clonotypes and omits some of them. This sample has under 35,000 clones; 80% to 90% occur once, and the top ten carry 11%. Specimen: peripheral blood, collected 28 days after the second AZD1222 dose. The receptors originated from an adult who received the AZD1222 COVID-19 vaccine.

The chain combines TRBV15 with TRBJ1-2; D unresolved. Germline V CDR1 and CDR2: LNHNV, YYDKDF (reference sequence). The ends were cut back, 1 base at V and 5 bases at J, with 17 bases in the middle. This CDR3 contains 16 residues. CDR3 coding DNA: TGTGCCACCAGCAGAGGAGGGCAGGCTATTGCTTATGGCTACACCTTC. It specifies CATSRGGQAIAYGYTF.

This clone was recorded only once. CDR3 DNA sequence: TGTGCCAGCAGCTGGGGGAACAGGGGGCTTGAAAAACTGTTTTTT. It codes for CASSWGNRGLEKLFF. This chain links TRBV5-4 with TRBJ1-4; 9 nucleotides line up with TRBD1. The CDR3 is 15 amino acids. V shed 3 bases, J shed 7 bases, and the junction held 7 bases outside the gene matches. Looked up from germline, CDR1 is SGHNT and CDR2 is YYREEE (reference sequence).

As DNA, the CDR3 is TGTGCCAGCAGTTTAAGAGGAAGGCAGAACTATGGCTACACCTTC. Its translation is CASSLRGRQNYGYTF. The chain is built from TRBV28 and TRBJ1-2; D not resolved. The V end was cut by 2 bases, the J end by 2 bases, with 12 bases between. The CDR3 is made up of 15 amino acids. The germline V gene encodes CDR1 MDHEN and CDR2 SYDVKM.

The sample holds a few counts of this clone. J is TRBJ2-1 and V is TRBV10-2; possible D gene TRBD2, 7 bases. This CDR3 spans 14 amino acids. The germline gives CDR1 WSHSY, CDR2 SAAADI. Trimming took 9 bases from V and 6 from J, leaving 18 bases between them. This chain's CDR3 is CARMGRGGGNEQFF. DNA for the CDR3: TGCGCCAGAATGGGGAGGGGGGGCGGCAATGAGCAGTTCTTC.

The chain carries TRBV19 and TRBJ1-3; 8 nucleotides line up with TRBD1. In germline, CDR1 is LNHDA, CDR2 SQIVND (reference sequence). The CDR3 is 16 amino acids. The V and J ends lost 9 bases and 5 bases, in that order; junction bases with no gene match: 15. CDR3 DNA sequence: TGTGCCAGCCGGTCTCCACCTGGACAGGGTAGAAACACCATATATTTT. Translated: CASRSPPGQGRNTIYF. The full variable domain, rest sourced from reference TRBV19 and TRBJ1-3, is DGGITQSPKYLFRKEGQNVTLSCEQNLNHDAMYWYRQDPGQGLRLIYYSQIVNDFQKGDIAEGYSVSREKKESFPLTVTSAQKNPTAFYLCASRSPPGQGRNTIYFGEGSWLTVV.

The chain is built from TRBV7-6 and TRBJ2-3; D not resolved. V was trimmed by 3 bases and J by 5 bases, leaving 12 bases between them. Germline V gives CDR1 SGHVS, CDR2 FNYEAQ. This CDR3 has 14 residues. The CDR3 spells CASSFAAKEDTQYF. CDR3 bases: TGTGCCAGCAGCTTCGCTGCGAAAGAAGATACGCAGTATTTT. The whole variable domain, remainder taken from reference TRBV7-6 and TRBJ2-3, is GAGVSQSPRYKVTKRGQDVALRCDPISGHVSLYWYRQALGQGPEFLTYFNYEAQQDKSGLPNDRFSAERPEGSISTLTIQRTEQRDSAMYRCASSFAAKEDTQYFGPGTRLTVL.